The 26 T cell receptor beta chains below all came from one sample that was sequenced in a study of cytomegalovirus exposure and HLA in healthy donors. Researchers ran the PCR with 60 Vbeta and 13 Jbeta primers. Libraries were prepared by immunoSEQ multiplex PCR; TCRdb keeps only in-frame clonotypes and omits some of them. The sample carries over 90,000 clones, about 60% recorded once. The sample was PBMCs. The receptor source for this set is a human donor in good health.

The J gene is TRBJ1-1, the V gene TRBV7-9, with 7 bases matching TRBD1. The V segment lost 5 bases and the J segment 3 bases; nucleotides outside the gene matches: 6. Germline CDR1 reads SEHNR; CDR2 reads FQNEAQ (reference sequence). This CDR3 region has 14 residues. CDR3 DNA: TGTGCCAGCAGCCTAACAGGGGATCACACTGAAGCTTTCTTT. It specifies CASSLTGDHTEAFF.

CDR3 loop: CASSPGGGGANVLTF. DNA of the CDR3: TGCGCCAGCAGCCCAGGGGGAGGTGGGGCCAACGTCCTGACTTTC. The V call is TRBV5-1, the J call TRBJ2-6; D possibly corresponds to TRBD1 (7 bases). V was trimmed by 4 bases and J by 3 bases, leaving 11 bases between them. CDR3 length: 15 amino acids. Germline lookup yields CDR1 SGHRS and CDR2 YFSETQ.

This clone was recorded only once. The chain links TRBV7-9 to TRBJ1-1; 9 bases are shared with TRBD1. The CDR3 is 14 amino acids. In germline, CDR1 is SEHNR, CDR2 FQNEAQ (reference sequence). Trimming took 5 bases from V and 3 from J; bases not matched to a gene: 4. The CDR3 bases are TGTGCCAGCAGCCCCTGGACAGGGGACACTGAAGCTTTCTTT. It encodes CASSPWTGDTEAFF.

This chain joins TRBV13 and TRBJ1-1, with a weak D call TRBD1 (6 bases). The ends were cut back, 5 bases at V and 5 bases at J, with 12 bases in the middle. This CDR3 is 13 amino acids long. CDR1 is PRHDT and CDR2 is FYEKMQ in the germline V gene (reference sequence). CDR3 amino acids: CASSPGQGTEAFF. CDR3 in DNA: TGTGCCAGCAGCCCGGGTCAGGGGACTGAAGCTTTCTTT. The variable domain in full, with the rest retrieved from reference TRBV13 and TRBJ1-1, is AAGVIQSPRHLIKEKRETATLKCYPIPRHDTVYWYQQGPGQDPQFLISFYEKMQSDKGSIPDRFSAQQFSDYHSELNMSSLELGDSALYFCASSPGQGTEAFFGQGTRLTVV.

Note on this clone: The same CDR3 arises from other DNA sequences in this sample as well. CDR3 in DNA: TGCGCCAGCAGCTTGGGGGCGGGAGAAGAGACCCAGTACTTC. Protein: CASSLGAGEETQYF. The V and J genes are TRBV5-1 and TRBJ2-5; 7 nucleotides match TRBD2. The V gene end was trimmed by 0 bases and the J gene end by 3 bases; junction bases not matched to a gene: 2. In germline, CDR1 is SGHRS, CDR2 YFSETQ. CDR3 length equals 14 residues.

This chain uses TRBV25-1 with TRBJ1-2, with D perhaps TRBD1 (6 bases). CDR3 length: 12 residues. With 8 bases removed from V and 5 bases from J, the gap between germline ends came to 12 bases. Germline V lookup: CDR1 MGHDK, CDR2 SYGVNS. The CDR3 bases are TGTGCCAGCCGAGGGGGGGAATATGGCTACACCTTC. This gives the protein CASRGGEYGYTF.

The chain has TRBV13 and TRBJ2-2, with D possibly TRBD2 on 6 matching bases. The CDR3 is made up of 15 amino acids. CDR1 and CDR2 (germline): PRHDT, FYEKMQ (reference sequence). V was clipped by 1 base and J by 1 base, with 7 bases between them. In nucleotides, the CDR3 is TGTGCCAGCAGCTTAGACGGGAGGAACACCGGGGAGCTGTTTTTT. Its translation: CASSLDGRNTGELFF.

This rearrangement joins TRBV6-1 to TRBJ2-3; TRBD2 matches at 8 bases. The CDR3 totals 16 residues. V shed 3 bases and J 2 bases; nucleotides not matched to a gene: 7. Germline CDR1 and CDR2: MNHNS and SASEGT. CDR3 DNA sequence: TGTGCCAGCAGTGACCTGACTAGCGCACTCACAGATACGCAGTATTTT. This encodes CASSDLTSALTDTQYF.

This sequence joins TRBV25-1 and TRBJ1-4; TRBD1 might be the D (5 bases). Germline V gene sequence: CDR1 MGHDK, CDR2 SYGVNS. V dropped 3 bases and J dropped 7 bases, with 9 bases sitting between them. The CDR3 runs to 13 residues. In DNA, the CDR3 is TGTGCCAGCAGTGAGCAGGGAAGTGAAAAACTGTTTTTT. It translates to CASSEQGSEKLFF.

The chain carries TRBV5-4 and TRBJ2-7, with a possible D match to TRBD1 (6 bases). This CDR3 comprises 15 residues. Deletions cut 2 bases from V and 0 bases from J, with 12 bases between. Per germline, CDR1 SGHNT and CDR2 YYREEE (reference sequence). The CDR3 protein is CASSFDRTSSYEQYF. The CDR3 nucleotides read TGTGCCAGCAGCTTTGACAGGACGAGCTCCTACGAGCAGTACTTC.

The rearrangement uses TRBV10-2 and TRBJ1-1; D gene uncertain. The V gene's germline CDR1 is WSHSY and CDR2 SAAADI. CDR3 size: 13 residues. Trimming took 3 bases from V and 10 from J, leaving 15 bases between them. The DNA for the CDR3 is TGCGCCAGCAGTGAAAGCGGCCCTGCTGGAGCTTTCTTT. Translation gives CASSESGPAGAFF.

On this clone itself: The junction departs from the called germline gene at one end, perhaps through a read error. This sample includes further DNA sequences coding for the same CDR3. The chain has TRBV6-1 and TRBJ1-1; 9 bases are shared with TRBD1. Germline V CDR1 and CDR2: MNHNS, SASEGT. The CDR3 runs to 16 residues. The chain's CDR3 is CASREGTGRMNTEAFF. CDR3 bases: TGTGCCAGCAGAGAAGGGACAGGGCGGATGAACACTGAAGCTTTCTTT.

The DNA for the CDR3 is TGTGCCAGCAGCCAAAAGGGGACAGGGAACACCGGGGAGCTGTTTTTT. It is translated as CASSQKGTGNTGELFF. The chain combines TRBV7-9 with TRBJ2-2, with 8 bases matching TRBD1. The CDR3 spans 16 residues. The junction had 6 bases not matched to a gene; V was cut back by 5 bases and J by 1 base. Germline CDR1 reads SEHNR; CDR2 reads FQNEAQ (reference sequence).

The CDR3: CASSTSGARNTQYF. The CDR3 DNA reads as TGTGCCAGCAGCACTAGCGGGGCGAGGAATACGCAGTATTTT. The V and J genes are TRBV27 and TRBJ2-3; TRBD2 matches 10 bases. Looked up from germline, CDR1 is MNHEY and CDR2 is SMNVEV (reference sequence). The V gene end was trimmed by 6 bases and the J gene end by 7 bases; junction bases not matched to a gene: 7. The CDR3 is 14 amino acids.

There are a few counts of this clone. The chain links TRBV18 to TRBJ1-2, with 10 bases lining up with TRBD1. J was trimmed by 6 bases and V by 3 bases; bases with no gene match: 1. CDR3 length: 13 residues. Germline CDR1 is KGHSH and CDR2 is LQKENI. The CDR3 DNA follows: TGTGCCAGCTCACCGGGACAGGGGAATGGCTACACCTTC. This sequence encodes CASSPGQGNGYTF.

The chain is built from TRBV4-1 and TRBJ2-3, with TRBD2 matching over 9 bases. Germline V gene data show CDR1 as MGHRA and CDR2 as YSYEKL. With V trimmed by 2 bases and J by 8 bases, 8 bases remained unmatched. The CDR3 contains 15 residues. CDR3 nucleotides: TGCGCCAGCAGCCAACATTTAGCGGGAGAGGGTACGCAGTATTTT. Its protein is CASSQHLAGEGTQYF.

This sequence joins TRBV19 and TRBJ1-3; a possible D gene is TRBD1 (6 bases). With 2 bases removed from V and 5 bases from J, the gap between germline ends came to 16 bases. The CDR3 contains 16 residues. CDR1 and CDR2 (germline): LNHDA, SQIVND (reference sequence). The CDR3 reads CASSISAQGNRNTIYF. In DNA form, the CDR3 reads TGTGCCAGTAGTATATCTGCACAGGGCAACCGAAACACCATATATTTT. Filled out from reference TRBV19 and TRBJ1-3, the complete variable domain reads DGGITQSPKYLFRKEGQNVTLSCEQNLNHDAMYWYRQDPGQGLRLIYYSQIVNDFQKGDIAEGYSVSREKKESFPLTVTSAQKNPTAFYLCASSISAQGNRNTIYFGEGSWLTVV.

The rearrangement uses TRBV29-1 and TRBJ1-1; the match to TRBD1 covers 9 bases. CDR3 length equals 15 residues. Trimming removed 5 bases from V and 1 base from J; junction bases left unmatched: 8. Germline CDR1 is SQVTM and CDR2 is ANQGSEA. The CDR3 is CSVKTGTGQNTEAFF. Here the CDR3 DNA reads TGCAGCGTTAAAACCGGGACAGGGCAGAACACTGAAGCTTTCTTT.

V usage is TRBV28 and J usage is TRBJ2-5; 10 nucleotides align to TRBD2. The CDR3 runs 17 residues. J gave up 5 bases and V 4 bases, and 13 bases lay outside the gene matches. Germline V lookup: CDR1 MDHEN, CDR2 SYDVKM. CDR3 loop: CASSYGLAEASGETQYF. The CDR3 DNA reads TGTGCCAGCAGTTACGGACTAGCGGAGGCCTCGGGGGAGACCCAGTACTTC.

The chain carries TRBV5-6 and TRBJ2-1; 9 positions match TRBD2. Germline V gene lookup returns CDR1 SGHDT and CDR2 YYEEEE. J was trimmed by 10 bases and V by 1 base; bases with no gene match: 6. The CDR3 covers 14 residues. CDR3 amino acids: CASSLMAGGQEQFF. CDR3 nucleotide sequence: TGTGCCAGCAGCTTGATGGCGGGAGGGCAGGAGCAGTTCTTC.

The chain recombines TRBV12-5 with TRBJ2-7; the match to TRBD1 covers 7 bases. Germline CDR1 and CDR2: LGHNT and FRNRAP. This CDR3 is built from 16 residues. Unmatched junction bases numbered 11, after V lost 0 bases and J lost 6 bases. The CDR3 DNA follows: TGTGCTAGTGGTTTGGTACCGACAGGGAAGGCTTGCGAGCAGTACTTC. It yields the protein CASGLVPTGKACEQYF. Filled out from reference TRBV12-5 and TRBJ2-7, the complete variable domain reads DARVTQTPRHKVTEMGQEVTMRCQPILGHNTVFWYRQTMMQGLELLAYFRNRAPLDDSGMPKDRFSAEMPDATLATLKIQPSEPRDSAVYFCASGLVPTGKACEQYFGPGTRLTVT.

The rearrangement links TRBV29-1 to TRBJ1-2, with 8 bases lining up with TRBD1. The CDR3 contains 17 residues. Per the germline V gene, CDR1 is SQVTM and CDR2 is ANQGSEA. V was clipped by 2 bases and J by 4 bases; unmatched bases: 15. DNA of the CDR3: TGCAGCGTTGAAACCCTTTGGACAGGGATCTCTTCCTATGGCTACACCTTC. Its translation: CSVETLWTGISSYGYTF.

The chain uses TRBV28 and TRBJ2-5; 7 bases map to TRBD2. In germline, CDR1 is MDHEN, CDR2 SYDVKM. V was pared by 1 base and J by 5 bases, with 7 bases of the junction left unmatched. The CDR3 spans 15 residues. The CDR3 protein is CASSLSGRAYETQYF. The CDR3 DNA sequence: TGTGCCAGCAGTTTATCAGGGAGGGCCTACGAGACCCAGTACTTC. The entire variable domain, with the rest obtained from reference TRBV28 and TRBJ2-5, is as follows: DVKVTQSSRYLVKRTGEKVFLECVQDMDHENMFWYRQDPGLGLRLIYFSYDVKMKEKGDIPEGYSVSREKKERFSLILESASTNQTSMYLCASSLSGRAYETQYFGPGTRLLVL.

This clone appeared a few times. Written as DNA, the CDR3 is TGTGCCAGTTCGGCAGGGCGCAACTATGGCTACACCTTC. Encoded protein: CASSAGRNYGYTF. This chain uses TRBV19 with TRBJ1-2; D possibly corresponds to TRBD1 (5 bases). Looked up from germline, CDR1 is LNHDA and CDR2 is SQIVND (reference sequence). V was clipped by 8 bases and J by 2 bases, with 12 bases between them. The CDR3 is made up of 13 amino acids.

The chain recombines TRBV10-3 with TRBJ2-7; 7 nucleotides agree with TRBD1. Germline V gene lookup returns CDR1 ENHRY and CDR2 SYGVKD. CDR3 length equals 15 residues. Trimming removed 5 bases from V and 2 bases from J; junction bases left unmatched: 9. The DNA of the CDR3 is TGTGCCATCAGTAAACAGGGGAATCGGCCCTACGAGCAGTACTTC. Amino acids: CAISKQGNRPYEQYF.

This clone was seen more than once but under ten times. The chain uses TRBV28 and TRBJ2-2; 10 nucleotides align to TRBD1. The CDR3 runs 14 residues. Germline CDR1 MDHEN, CDR2 SYDVKM. With 6 bases clipped from V and 8 bases from J, the junction kept 6 bases outside the gene matches. CDR3 in DNA: TGTGCCAGCAGGCGGACAGGGGGGGAAGGGGAGCTGTTTTTT. Translation: CASRRTGGEGELFF.